The 23 T cell receptor beta chains given below trace back to one sample, sequenced in a study of blood T cell repertoires in COVID-19. Some clones are missing from TCRdb's copy, which holds only in-frame ones; the method was immunoSEQ multiplex PCR. The sample includes roughly 230,000 clones, about 85% of them seen just once. The sample taken for sequencing was peripheral blood. The receptors were sampled from a man in his 70s with acute or convalescent COVID-19.

The chain uses TRBV28 and TRBJ1-5, with TRBD1 as a possible D gene (5 bases). V lost 3 bases, J lost 0 bases, and 9 bases lay in between. Germline CDR1 reads MDHEN; CDR2 reads SYDVKM. This CDR3 contains 15 residues. In nucleotides, the CDR3 is TGTGCCAGCAGTTTGGGGGGGGTTAGCAATCAGCCCCAGCATTTT. Encoded protein: CASSLGGVSNQPQHF.

This sequence joins TRBV6-5 and TRBJ2-5; 7 bases fit TRBD1. After removal of 6 bases from V and 5 bases from J, the junction contained 9 bases not matched to a gene. CDR1 and CDR2 (germline): MNHEY, SVGAGI. The CDR3 length is 14 residues. CDR3 in DNA: TGTGCCAGCAGGCTAACAGGGGCGTGGGAGACCCAGTACTTC. This gives the protein CASRLTGAWETQYF.

The chain carries TRBV11-3 and TRBJ1-1, with D possibly TRBD1 on 6 matching bases. With 1 base removed from V and 1 base from J, the gap between germline ends came to 7 bases. This CDR3 is 14 amino acids long. Germline assignment: CDR1 SGHNT and CDR2 YENEEA. CDR3 residues: CASSLGTANTEAFF. In DNA, the CDR3 is TGTGCCAGCAGCTTAGGGACAGCGAACACTGAAGCTTTCTTT.

This chain uses TRBV21-1 with TRBJ1-1; TRBD1, the table's D call, was not compared with the DNA. TRBV21-1 is a pseudogene. The CDR3 has 15 residues. CDR3 in DNA: TGTGCCCTCTTTTCGGGGGATCCAGGGGGGACTGAAGCTTTCTTT. It is translated as CALFSGDPGGTEAFF.

The chain employs TRBV7-3 and TRBJ1-1, with D possibly being TRBD1 (5 bases). The CDR3 has 14 amino acids. V gave up 5 bases and J gave up 1 base, with 11 bases separating them. Per the germline V gene, CDR1 is SGHTA and CDR2 is FQGTGA. The CDR3 spells CASSQGPSNTEAFF. CDR3 DNA sequence: TGTGCCAGCAGCCAGGGCCCCTCGAACACTGAAGCTTTCTTT.

This clone appeared a single time. The chain joins TRBV5-1 to TRBJ2-7; a possible D gene is TRBD2 (5 bases). Trimming cost V 1 base and J 5 bases, with 22 bases left between them. The CDR3 loop spans 17 amino acids. From germline, CDR1 is SGHRS and CDR2 YFSETQ. This CDR3 reads CASSLLSAGGIIHEQYF. CDR3 nucleotides: TGCGCCAGCAGCTTGTTGTCGGCAGGAGGTATAATCCACGAGCAGTACTTC.

The V call is TRBV6-5, the J call TRBJ2-5; D is possibly TRBD1 (5 bases). Trimming removed 8 bases from V and 1 base from J, with 11 bases in between. CDR3 length: 13 amino acids. CDR1 is MNHEY, CDR2 SVGAGI, per germline. CDR3 coding DNA: TGTGCCAGCTCGAGACAGCTCCAAGAGACCCAGTACTTC. Protein product: CASSRQLQETQYF.

This clone occurred a few times. The chain uses TRBV28 and TRBJ1-1; the match to TRBD1 covers 9 bases. The germline gives CDR1 MDHEN, CDR2 SYDVKM. With 8 bases clipped from V and 10 bases from J, the junction kept 8 bases outside the gene matches. This CDR3 contains 12 residues. The DNA for the CDR3 is TGTGCCAGCGCCGTACAGGGGGCGCGAGCTTTCTTT. Its translation is CASAVQGARAFF.

The rearrangement joins TRBV5-6 to TRBJ2-4; 10 bases are a match to TRBD1. Germline-derived CDR1 and CDR2 are SGHDT and YYEEEE. The V segment lost 4 bases and the J segment 1 base; nucleotides outside the gene matches: 11. The CDR3 contains 18 residues. CDR3 coding DNA: TGTGCCAGCAGCCCGCGGGACAGGGGACTCCCGGCCAAAAACATTCAGTACTTC. Translation: CASSPRDRGLPAKNIQYF.

For the CDR3, the DNA is TGTGCCAGCAGCTTCCAAACTAGCGGGAGTAATGAGCAGTTCTTC. Encoded protein: CASSFQTSGSNEQFF. J is TRBJ2-1 and V is TRBV7-2; 11 nucleotides match TRBD2. After removal of 3 bases from V and 7 bases from J, the junction contained 5 bases not matched to a gene. Germline CDR1 SGHTA, CDR2 FQGNSA. The CDR3 runs 15 residues.

This sequence joins TRBV24-1 and TRBJ2-2, with 9 positions matching TRBD1. The CDR3 has 16 amino acids. The germline CDR1 and CDR2 sequences are KGHDR and SFDVKD. V lost 6 bases, J lost 4 bases, and 8 bases stayed unmatched. The CDR3 nucleotides read TGTGCCACCAGTTCAACCGGGACAGGGAGCACCGGGGAGCTGTTTTTT. This translates into CATSSTGTGSTGELFF.

The rearrangement links TRBV2 to TRBJ1-5; a possible D gene is TRBD1 (5 bases). With 6 bases removed from V and 6 bases from J, the gap between germline ends came to 15 bases. This CDR3 has 14 amino acids. Looked up from germline, CDR1 is SNHLY and CDR2 is FYNNEI. CDR3 bases: TGTGCCAGCAGCCCACAAGGGGTAGGTCAGCCCCAGCATTTT. Translation: CASSPQGVGQPQHF.

The J gene is TRBJ1-2, the V gene TRBV10-3, with 9 bases that match TRBD1. This CDR3 comprises 16 residues. Trimming cost V 5 bases and J 0 bases; bases outside gene matches: 7. Germline V lookup: CDR1 ENHRY, CDR2 SYGVKD. CDR3 residues: CAISLVTGGTNYGYTF. The CDR3 DNA reads as TGTGCCATCAGTCTAGTGACAGGGGGTACTAACTATGGCTACACCTTC.

This clone was seen more than once but under ten times. The chain combines TRBV11-3 with TRBJ2-1, with 7 positions matching TRBD2. The CDR3 extends over 15 amino acids. Germline V gives CDR1 SGHNT, CDR2 YENEEA. J lost 5 bases, V lost 2 bases, and 6 bases had no gene match. CDR3 bases: TGTGCCAGCAGCTTACAGAGCGGGACCCACAATGAGCAGTTCTTC. This sequence encodes CASSLQSGTHNEQFF.

V is TRBV2 and J is TRBJ1-2; 9 bases line up with TRBD1. Per germline, CDR1 SNHLY and CDR2 FYNNEI. The CDR3 sequence is 17 residues long. V dropped 5 bases and J dropped 7; count of bases not matched to a gene: 17. CDR3 amino acids: CASSPNRPGTGPSGYTF. CDR3 in DNA: TGTGCCAGCAGTCCGAATCGTCCCGGGACAGGGCCGAGTGGCTACACCTTC.

The rearrangement links TRBV5-6 to TRBJ1-1, with D hard to call. Trimming cost V 2 bases and J 2 bases, with 10 bases left between them. The length of the CDR3 is 14 residues. The V gene's germline CDR1 is SGHDT and CDR2 YYEEEE. DNA for the CDR3: TGTGCCAGCAGCTTAAGTTCAGGAAACACTGAAGCTTTCTTT. Its protein product is CASSLSSGNTEAFF.

This chain links TRBV14 with TRBJ1-6, with TRBD1 matching 9 bases. Looked up from germline, CDR1 is SGHDN and CDR2 is FVKESK. The CDR3 runs to 20 residues. Losses at the gene ends were 4 bases for V and 7 bases for J; bases not matched to a gene: 20. CDR3 nucleotides: TGTGCCAGCAGCCCCCGCACCGGGACAGGGCGGGGGATCTCCAATTCACCCCTCCACTTT. Protein: CASSPRTGTGRGISNSPLHF. Variable domain in full (rest from reference TRBV14 and TRBJ1-6): EAGVTQFPSHSVIEKGQTVTLRCDPISGHDNLYWYRRVMGKEIKFLLHFVKESKQDESGMPNNRFLAERTGGTYSTLKVQPAELEDSGVYFCASSPRTGTGRGISNSPLHFGNGTRLTVT.

The chain uses TRBV19 and TRBJ1-1; TRBD1 aligns across 7 bases. After removal of 5 bases from V and 1 base from J, the junction contained 13 bases not matched to a gene. CDR1 and CDR2 from the germline V gene are LNHDA and SQIVND (reference sequence). The CDR3 covers 17 residues. CDR3 in DNA: TGTGCCAGTAGTCCCCAAAGACAGGGACCCTCGAACACTGAAGCTTTCTTT. Encoded protein: CASSPQRQGPSNTEAFF.

V is TRBV7-6 and J is TRBJ1-6; D possibly corresponds to TRBD1 (6 bases). This CDR3 comprises 14 residues. The V gene lost 4 bases and the J gene lost 7 bases, with 11 bases spanning the gap. Germline V gene data show CDR1 as SGHVS and CDR2 as FNYEAQ. This CDR3 reads CASSSGVLNSPLHF. For the CDR3, the DNA is TGTGCCAGCAGCTCAGGGGTGTTGAATTCACCCCTCCACTTT.

The chain is built from TRBV7-3 and TRBJ2-1; 14 bases are a match to TRBD2. Trimming took 5 bases from V and 7 from J; bases not matched to a gene: 7. Germline CDR1 is SGHTA and CDR2 is FQGTGA. The CDR3 is 16 residues long. The CDR3 loop reads CASSLEGLAGVNEQFF. The CDR3, as DNA: TGTGCCAGCAGCCTAGAGGGACTAGCGGGAGTTAATGAGCAGTTCTTC.

The rearrangement uses TRBV2 and TRBJ1-1, with TRBD1 matching over 12 bases. J was trimmed by 6 bases and V by 5 bases; bases with no gene match: 4. The CDR3 is made up of 14 amino acids. Per germline, CDR1 SNHLY and CDR2 FYNNEI. The CDR3 DNA follows: TGTGCCAGCAGTTGGGACAGGGGGCTTTCTGAAGCTTTCTTT. Translating gives CASSWDRGLSEAFF.

The rearrangement links TRBV29-1 to TRBJ1-2; TRBD1 matches at 12 bases. Germline loops: CDR1 SQVTM, CDR2 ANQGSEA. The CDR3 consists of 16 residues. With V trimmed by 8 bases and J by 6 bases, 16 bases remained unmatched. CDR3 residues: CSFAGTGGVGRHGYTF. The CDR3 nucleotides are TGCAGCTTTGCCGGGACAGGGGGCGTCGGGCGCCATGGCTACACCTTC.

This chain connects TRBV27 to TRBJ2-5; 12 bases agree with TRBD2. Germline values: CDR1 MNHEY, CDR2 SMNVEV (reference sequence). V shed 5 bases, J shed 4 bases, and the junction held 11 bases outside the gene matches. The CDR3 totals 17 residues. The CDR3 is CASSQRDPGLAGETQYF. The CDR3 DNA is TGTGCCAGCAGTCAAAGGGACCCGGGACTAGCGGGAGAGACCCAGTACTTC.